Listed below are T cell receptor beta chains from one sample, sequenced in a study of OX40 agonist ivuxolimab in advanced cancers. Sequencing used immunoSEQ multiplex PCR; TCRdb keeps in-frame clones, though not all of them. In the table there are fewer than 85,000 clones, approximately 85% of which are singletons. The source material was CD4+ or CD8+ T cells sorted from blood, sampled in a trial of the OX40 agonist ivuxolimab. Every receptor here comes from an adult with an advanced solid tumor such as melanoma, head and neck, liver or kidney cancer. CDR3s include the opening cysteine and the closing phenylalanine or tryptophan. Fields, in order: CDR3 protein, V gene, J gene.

CDR3aa: CASSFSGYAYNEQFF; v_gene: TRBV7-2; j_gene: TRBJ2-1
CDR3aa: CASSPAGTGANTEAFF; v_gene: TRBV18; j_gene: TRBJ1-1
CDR3aa: CASSLQSAGRGVQEQYF; v_gene: TRBV5-1; j_gene: TRBJ2-7
CDR3aa: CASRDTMSETQYF; v_gene: TRBV5-1; j_gene: TRBJ2-5
CDR3aa: CASSGDREKTQYF; v_gene: TRBV2; j_gene: TRBJ2-5
CDR3aa: CASSQQQFTGQYF; v_gene: TRBV14; j_gene: TRBJ2-7
CDR3aa: CASSIGTGHTDTQYF; v_gene: TRBV6-6; j_gene: TRBJ2-3
CDR3aa: CASKRASGDYNEQFF; v_gene: TRBV19; j_gene: TRBJ2-1
CDR3aa: CASTRGLGSPLHF; v_gene: TRBV9; j_gene: TRBJ1-6
CDR3aa: CASSLPDGAVSGNTIYF; v_gene: TRBV7-7; j_gene: TRBJ1-3
CDR3aa: CASRLSSYNEQFF; v_gene: TRBV2; j_gene: TRBJ2-1
CDR3aa: CASSLVSGDEKLFF; v_gene: TRBV7-2; j_gene: TRBJ1-4
CDR3aa: CASSLVGRGVPGNTIYF; v_gene: TRBV7-2; j_gene: TRBJ1-3
CDR3aa: CASSSLAGGIGTQYF; v_gene: TRBV7-2; j_gene: TRBJ2-5
CDR3aa: CASSQPLGRQNTGELFF; v_gene: TRBV28; j_gene: TRBJ2-2
CDR3aa: CASSERAPVTYEQYF; v_gene: TRBV2; j_gene: TRBJ2-7
CDR3aa: CASSELQGGTEAFF; v_gene: TRBV2; j_gene: TRBJ1-1
CDR3aa: CASSELQYNEQFF; v_gene: TRBV5-1; j_gene: TRBJ2-1
CDR3aa: CASSRGTGTFNQPQHF; v_gene: TRBV7-9; j_gene: TRBJ1-5
CDR3aa: CASSLDRQGAHNSPLHF; v_gene: TRBV7-2; j_gene: TRBJ1-6
CDR3aa: CASSISGVSSYEQYF; v_gene: TRBV19; j_gene: TRBJ2-7
CDR3aa: CASSPGRISGANVLTF; v_gene: TRBV5-1; j_gene: TRBJ2-6
CDR3aa: CASSIGEKGEAFF; v_gene: TRBV19; j_gene: TRBJ1-1
CDR3aa: CASSIGGRNYEQYF; v_gene: TRBV19; j_gene: TRBJ2-7
CDR3aa: CASSLGGLAGGQEQFF; v_gene: TRBV5-1; j_gene: TRBJ2-1
CDR3aa: CAWSEGMAYGYTF; v_gene: TRBV30; j_gene: TRBJ1-2
CDR3aa: CASDERDRGTDTQYF; v_gene: TRBV2; j_gene: TRBJ2-3
CDR3aa: CASSRGGPTDLTEAFF; v_gene: TRBV7-6; j_gene: TRBJ1-1